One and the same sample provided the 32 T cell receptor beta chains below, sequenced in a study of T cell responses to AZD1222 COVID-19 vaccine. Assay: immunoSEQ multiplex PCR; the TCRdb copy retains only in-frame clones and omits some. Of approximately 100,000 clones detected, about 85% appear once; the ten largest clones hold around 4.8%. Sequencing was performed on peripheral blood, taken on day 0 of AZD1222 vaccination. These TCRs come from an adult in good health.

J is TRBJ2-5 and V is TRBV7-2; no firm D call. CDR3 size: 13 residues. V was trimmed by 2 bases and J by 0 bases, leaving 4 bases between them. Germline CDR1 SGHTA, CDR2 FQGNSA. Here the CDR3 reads CASSLKYQETQYF. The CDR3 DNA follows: TGTGCCAGCAGCTTAAAGTACCAAGAGACCCAGTACTTC.

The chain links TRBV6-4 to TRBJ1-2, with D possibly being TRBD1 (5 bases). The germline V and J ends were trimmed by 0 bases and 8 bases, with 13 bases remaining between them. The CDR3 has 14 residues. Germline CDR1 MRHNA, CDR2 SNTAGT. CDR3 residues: CASSDSPGTGGYTF. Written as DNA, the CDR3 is TGTGCCAGCAGTGACTCCCCAGGGACGGGCGGCTACACCTTC.

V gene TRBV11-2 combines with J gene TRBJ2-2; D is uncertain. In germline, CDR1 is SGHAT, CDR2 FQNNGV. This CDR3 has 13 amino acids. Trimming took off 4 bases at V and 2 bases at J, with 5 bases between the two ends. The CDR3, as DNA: TGTGCCAGCAGCTCCGTAAACACCGGGGAGCTGTTTTTT. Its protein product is CASSSVNTGELFF.

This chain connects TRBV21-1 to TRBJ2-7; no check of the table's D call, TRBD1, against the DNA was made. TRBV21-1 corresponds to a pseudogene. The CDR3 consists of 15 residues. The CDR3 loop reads CASGQAPASSDEQYF. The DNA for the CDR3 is TGTGCCAGCGGACAGGCCCCGGCCAGCTCGGACGAGCAGTACTTC.

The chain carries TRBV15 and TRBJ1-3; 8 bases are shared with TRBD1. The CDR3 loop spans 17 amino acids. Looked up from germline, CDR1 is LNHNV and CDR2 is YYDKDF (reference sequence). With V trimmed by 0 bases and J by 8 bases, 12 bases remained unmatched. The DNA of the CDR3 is TGTGCCACCAGCAGAGATGGACAGGGCTCGTGGATCGACACCATATATTTT. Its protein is CATSRDGQGSWIDTIYF. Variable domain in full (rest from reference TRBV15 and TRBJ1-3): DAMVIQNPRYQVTQFGKPVTLSCSQTLNHNVMYWYQQKSSQAPKLLFHYYDKDFNNEADTPDNFQSRRPNTSFCFLDIRSPGLGDTAMYLCATSRDGQGSWIDTIYFGEGSWLTVV.

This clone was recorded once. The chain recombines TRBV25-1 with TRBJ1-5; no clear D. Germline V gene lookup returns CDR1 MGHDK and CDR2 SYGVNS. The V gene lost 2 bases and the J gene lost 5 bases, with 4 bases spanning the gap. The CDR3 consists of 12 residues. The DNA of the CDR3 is TGTGCCAGCAGTGAAGCTGATCAGCCCCAGCATTTT. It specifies CASSEADQPQHF.

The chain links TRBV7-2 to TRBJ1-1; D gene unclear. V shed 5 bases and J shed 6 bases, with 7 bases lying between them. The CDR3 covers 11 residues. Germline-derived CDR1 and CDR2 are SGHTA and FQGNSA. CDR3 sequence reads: CASSLLAEAFF. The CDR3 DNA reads TGTGCCAGCAGCCTACTAGCTGAAGCTTTCTTT.

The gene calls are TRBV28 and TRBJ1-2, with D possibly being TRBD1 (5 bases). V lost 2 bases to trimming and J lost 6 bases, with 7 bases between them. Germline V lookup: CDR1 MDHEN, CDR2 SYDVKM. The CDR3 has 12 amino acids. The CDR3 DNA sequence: TGTGCCAGCAGTTTAAGACAGAATGGCTACACCTTC. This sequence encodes CASSLRQNGYTF.

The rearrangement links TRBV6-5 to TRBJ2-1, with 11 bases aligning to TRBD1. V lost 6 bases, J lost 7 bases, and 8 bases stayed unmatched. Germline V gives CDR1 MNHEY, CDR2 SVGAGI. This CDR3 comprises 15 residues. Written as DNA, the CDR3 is TGTGCCAGCAGCCTCGGACAGGGGGCAAGTAATGAGCAGTTCTTC. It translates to CASSLGQGASNEQFF.

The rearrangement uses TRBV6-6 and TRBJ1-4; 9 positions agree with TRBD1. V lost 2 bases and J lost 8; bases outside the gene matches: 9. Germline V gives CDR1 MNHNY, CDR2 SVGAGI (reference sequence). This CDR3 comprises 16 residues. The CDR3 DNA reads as TGTGCCAGCAGTTACACCGGGACAGGGCTTACCGAAAAACTGTTTTTT. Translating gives CASSYTGTGLTEKLFF.

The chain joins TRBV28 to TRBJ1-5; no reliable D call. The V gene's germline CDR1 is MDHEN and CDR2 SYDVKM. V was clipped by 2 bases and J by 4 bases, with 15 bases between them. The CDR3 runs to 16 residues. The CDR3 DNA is TGTGCCAGCAGTTTAGTCGGAAGCGGGGAGAATCAGCCCCAGCATTTT. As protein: CASSLVGSGENQPQHF.

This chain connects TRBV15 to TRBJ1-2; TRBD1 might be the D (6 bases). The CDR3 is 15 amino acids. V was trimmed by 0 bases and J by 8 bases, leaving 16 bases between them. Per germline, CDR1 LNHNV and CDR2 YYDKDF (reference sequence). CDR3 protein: CATSRDLGGARGYTF. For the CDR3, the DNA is TGTGCCACCAGCAGAGATCTTGGGGGCGCGCGGGGCTACACCTTC.

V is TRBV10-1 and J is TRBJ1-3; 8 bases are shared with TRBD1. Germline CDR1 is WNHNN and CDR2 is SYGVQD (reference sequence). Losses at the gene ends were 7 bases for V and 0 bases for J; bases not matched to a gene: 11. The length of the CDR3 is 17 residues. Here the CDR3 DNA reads TGCGCCAGCATCGCAGGGGGCCTTTCAGACTCTGGAAACACCATATATTTT. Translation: CASIAGGLSDSGNTIYF.

The CDR3 here is CATSVGGGQPQHF. Written as DNA, the CDR3 is TGTGCCACCTCGGTGGGGGGAGGACAGCCCCAGCATTTT. The gene calls are TRBV24-1 and TRBJ1-5; TRBD1 might be the D (5 bases). CDR1 and CDR2 from the germline V gene are KGHDR and SFDVKD. The CDR3 spans 13 residues. V lost 9 bases and J 7 bases, leaving 15 bases between the germline ends.

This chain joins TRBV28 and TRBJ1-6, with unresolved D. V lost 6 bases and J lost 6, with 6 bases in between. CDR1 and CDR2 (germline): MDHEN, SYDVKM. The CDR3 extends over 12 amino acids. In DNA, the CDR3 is TGTGCCAGCAGAGCCAGTAATTCACCCCTCCACTTT. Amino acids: CASRASNSPLHF.

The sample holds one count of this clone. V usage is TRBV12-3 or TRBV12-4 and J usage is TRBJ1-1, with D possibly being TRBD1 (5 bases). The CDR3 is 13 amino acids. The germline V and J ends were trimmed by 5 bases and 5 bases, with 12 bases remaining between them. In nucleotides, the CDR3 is TGTGCCAGCAGTGGGACCTGGGGGACTGAAGCTTTCTTT. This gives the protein CASSGTWGTEAFF.

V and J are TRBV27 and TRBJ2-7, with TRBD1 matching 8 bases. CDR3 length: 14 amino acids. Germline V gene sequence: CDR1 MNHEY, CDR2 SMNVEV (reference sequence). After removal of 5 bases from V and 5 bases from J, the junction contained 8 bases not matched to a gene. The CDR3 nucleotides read TGTGCCAGCAGTATCCGGACAGGGAGAAACGAGCAGTACTTC. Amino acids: CASSIRTGRNEQYF.

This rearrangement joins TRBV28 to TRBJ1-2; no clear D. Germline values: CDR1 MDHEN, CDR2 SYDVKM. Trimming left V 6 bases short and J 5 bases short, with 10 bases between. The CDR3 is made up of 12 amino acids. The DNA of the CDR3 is TGTGCCAGCAGCCCCAAGGGATATGGCTACACCTTC. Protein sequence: CASSPKGYGYTF.

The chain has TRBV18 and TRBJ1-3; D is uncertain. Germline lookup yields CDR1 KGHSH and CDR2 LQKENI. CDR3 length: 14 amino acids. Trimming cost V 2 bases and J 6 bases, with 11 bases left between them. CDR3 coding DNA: TGTGCCAGCTCACCATCCCGGGGTTCAAACACCATATATTTT. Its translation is CASSPSRGSNTIYF.

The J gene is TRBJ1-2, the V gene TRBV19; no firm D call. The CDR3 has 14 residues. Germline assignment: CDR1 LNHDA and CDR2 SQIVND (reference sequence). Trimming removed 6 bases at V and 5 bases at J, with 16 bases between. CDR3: CASSTGSPRYGYTF. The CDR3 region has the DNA TGTGCCAGTAGCACCGGGAGCCCGCGTTATGGCTACACCTTC.

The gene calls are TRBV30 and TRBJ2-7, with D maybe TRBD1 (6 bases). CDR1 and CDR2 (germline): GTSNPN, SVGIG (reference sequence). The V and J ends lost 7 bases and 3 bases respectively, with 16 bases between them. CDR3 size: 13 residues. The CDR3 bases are TGTGCCTACGACACAGGGTTCGGCTACGAGCAGTACTTC. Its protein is CAYDTGFGYEQYF.

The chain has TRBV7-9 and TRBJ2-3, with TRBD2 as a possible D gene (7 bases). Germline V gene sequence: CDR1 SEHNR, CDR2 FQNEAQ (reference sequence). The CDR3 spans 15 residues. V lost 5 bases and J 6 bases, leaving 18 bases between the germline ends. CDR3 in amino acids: CASSRIRGAQDTQYF. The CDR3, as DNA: TGTGCCAGCAGCCGAATCCGGGGGGCGCAGGATACGCAGTATTTT.

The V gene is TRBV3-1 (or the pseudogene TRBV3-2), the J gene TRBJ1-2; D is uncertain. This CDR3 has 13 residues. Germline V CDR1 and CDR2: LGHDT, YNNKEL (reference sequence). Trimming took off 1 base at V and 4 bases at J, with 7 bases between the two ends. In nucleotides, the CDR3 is TGTGCCAGCAGCCAAGTGACATCCTATGGCTACACCTTC. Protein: CASSQVTSYGYTF.

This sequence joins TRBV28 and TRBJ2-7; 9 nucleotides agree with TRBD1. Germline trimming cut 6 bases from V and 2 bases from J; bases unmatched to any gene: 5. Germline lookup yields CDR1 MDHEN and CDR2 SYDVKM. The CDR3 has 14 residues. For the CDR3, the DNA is TGTGCCAGCAGACTGACAGGGGGTACCTACGAGCAGTACTTC. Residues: CASRLTGGTYEQYF.

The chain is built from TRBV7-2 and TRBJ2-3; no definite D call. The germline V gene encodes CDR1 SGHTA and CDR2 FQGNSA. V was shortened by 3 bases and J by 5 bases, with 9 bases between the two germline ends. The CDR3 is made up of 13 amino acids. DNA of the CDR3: TGTGCCAGCAGCTTTGGGTCGGGAGATACGCAGTATTTT. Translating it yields CASSFGSGDTQYF. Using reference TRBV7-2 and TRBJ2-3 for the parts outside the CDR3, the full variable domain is GAGVSQSPSNKVTEKGKDVELRCDPISGHTALYWYRQSLGQGLEFLIYFQGNSAPDKSGLPSDRFSAERTGGSVSTLTIQRTQQEDSAVYLCASSFGSGDTQYFGPGTRLTVL.

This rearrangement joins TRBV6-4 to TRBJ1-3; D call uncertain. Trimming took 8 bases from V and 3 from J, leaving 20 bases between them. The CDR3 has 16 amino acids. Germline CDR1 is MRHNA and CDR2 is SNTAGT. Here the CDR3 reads CASPPPGTLGGNTIYF. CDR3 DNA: TGTGCCAGCCCCCCCCCAGGTACCCTAGGTGGAAACACCATATATTTT.

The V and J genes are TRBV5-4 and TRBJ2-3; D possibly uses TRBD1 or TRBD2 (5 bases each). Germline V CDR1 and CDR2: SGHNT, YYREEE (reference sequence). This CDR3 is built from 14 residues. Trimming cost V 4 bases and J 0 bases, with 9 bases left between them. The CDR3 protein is CASSGRDSTDTQYF. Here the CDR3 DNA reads TGTGCCAGCAGCGGTAGGGACAGCACAGATACGCAGTATTTT.

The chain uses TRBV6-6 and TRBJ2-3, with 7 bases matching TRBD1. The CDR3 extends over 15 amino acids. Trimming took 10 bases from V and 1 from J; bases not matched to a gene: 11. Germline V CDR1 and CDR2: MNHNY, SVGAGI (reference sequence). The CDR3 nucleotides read TGTGCCACCCGGGACAGTCTAGTTGGCACAGATACGCAGTATTTT. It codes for CATRDSLVGTDTQYF.

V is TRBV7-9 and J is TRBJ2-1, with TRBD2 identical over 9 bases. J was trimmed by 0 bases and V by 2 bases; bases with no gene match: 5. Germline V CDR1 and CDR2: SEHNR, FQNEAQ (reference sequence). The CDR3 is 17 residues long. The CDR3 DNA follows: TGTGCCAGCAGCTTATACGGTAGCGGGAGCTCCTACAATGAGCAGTTCTTC. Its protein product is CASSLYGSGSSYNEQFF.

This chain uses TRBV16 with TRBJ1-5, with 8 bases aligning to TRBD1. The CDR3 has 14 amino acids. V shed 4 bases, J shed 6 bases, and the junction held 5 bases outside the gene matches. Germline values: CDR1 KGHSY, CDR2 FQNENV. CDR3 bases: TGTGCCAGCAGCCTGGACAGGGAGAGTCAGCCCCAGCATTTT. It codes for CASSLDRESQPQHF.

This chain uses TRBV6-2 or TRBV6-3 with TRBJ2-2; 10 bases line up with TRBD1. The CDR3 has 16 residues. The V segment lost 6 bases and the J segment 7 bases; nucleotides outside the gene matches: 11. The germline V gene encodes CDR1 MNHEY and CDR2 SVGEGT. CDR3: CASSHRQGAASGELFF. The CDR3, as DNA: TGTGCCAGCAGCCACAGACAGGGGGCGGCTAGCGGGGAGCTGTTTTTT.

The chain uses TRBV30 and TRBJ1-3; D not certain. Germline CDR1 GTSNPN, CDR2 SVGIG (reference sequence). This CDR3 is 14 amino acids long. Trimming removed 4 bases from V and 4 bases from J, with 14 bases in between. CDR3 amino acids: CAWTIWGSGNTIYF. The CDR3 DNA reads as TGTGCCTGGACTATATGGGGTTCCGGAAACACCATATATTTT.